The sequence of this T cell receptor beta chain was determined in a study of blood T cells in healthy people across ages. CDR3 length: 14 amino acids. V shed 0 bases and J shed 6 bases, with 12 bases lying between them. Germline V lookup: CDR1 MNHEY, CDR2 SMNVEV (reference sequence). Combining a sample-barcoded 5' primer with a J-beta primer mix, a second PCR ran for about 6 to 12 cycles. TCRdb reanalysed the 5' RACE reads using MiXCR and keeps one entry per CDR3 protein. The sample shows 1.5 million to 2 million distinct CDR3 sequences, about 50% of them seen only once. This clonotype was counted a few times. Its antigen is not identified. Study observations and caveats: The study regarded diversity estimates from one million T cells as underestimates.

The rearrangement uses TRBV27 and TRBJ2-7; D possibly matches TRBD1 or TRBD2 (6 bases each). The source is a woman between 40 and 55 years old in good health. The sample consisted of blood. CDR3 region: CASSLSVRGGEQYF. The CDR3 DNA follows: TGTGCCAGCAGTTTATCTGTCAGGGGAGGCGAGCAGTACTTC.